These 20 T cell receptor beta chains were sequenced from one sample in a study of OX40 agonist ivuxolimab in advanced cancers. The data were produced by immunoSEQ multiplex PCR, yet TCRdb's version contains in-frame clones alone and is incomplete. The sample has 15,000 to 17,000 clones, roughly 81% seen once. The sample was CD4+ or CD8+ T cells sorted from blood, taken in a trial of the OX40 agonist ivuxolimab. All receptors derive from an adult with an advanced solid tumor such as melanoma, head and neck, liver or kidney cancer.

V is TRBV5-2 and J is TRBJ1-5. TRBV5-2 is designated a pseudogene. This CDR3 is built from 16 residues. The CDR3 region has the DNA TGTGCCAGCAGCTTGGCCTCGCAGGGACCGTATCAGCCCCAGCATTTT. Its translation: CASSLASQGPYQPQHF.

The V call is TRBV19, the J call TRBJ2-3; no firm D call. The V gene lost 11 bases and the J gene lost 2 bases, with 17 bases spanning the gap. The CDR3 totals 14 residues. Per germline, CDR1 LNHDA and CDR2 SQIVND (reference sequence). In DNA, the CDR3 is TGTGCCTCAACGGCATATGGGATCACAGATACGCAGTATTTT. Translation gives CASTAYGITDTQYF. Using reference TRBV19 and TRBJ2-3 for the parts outside the CDR3, the full variable domain is DGGITQSPKYLFRKEGQNVTLSCEQNLNHDAMYWYRQDPGQGLRLIYYSQIVNDFQKGDIAEGYSVSREKKESFPLTVTSAQKNPTAFYLCASTAYGITDTQYFGPGTRLTVL.

This rearrangement joins TRBV28 to TRBJ2-1; 10 bases align to TRBD2. Per the germline V gene, CDR1 is MDHEN and CDR2 is SYDVKM. The length of the CDR3 is 16 residues. J was trimmed by 6 bases and V by 4 bases; bases with no gene match: 9. The CDR3 DNA sequence: TGTGCCAGCAGTTCCCCCCTAGCGGGAGACGGCAATGAGCAGTTCTTC. Encoded protein: CASSSPLAGDGNEQFF.

V is TRBV18 and J is TRBJ1-4; 9 bases agree with TRBD1. CDR3 length: 18 residues. Germline V gene lookup returns CDR1 KGHSH and CDR2 LQKENI. V shed 3 bases and J 0 bases; nucleotides not matched to a gene: 8. CDR3 in DNA: TGTGCCAGCTCACCCTTCGGGGACAGGGATGCAACTAATGAAAAACTGTTTTTT. This sequence encodes CASSPFGDRDATNEKLFF.

The V and J genes are TRBV5-6 and TRBJ1-6; D is perhaps TRBD1 (6 bases). Germline assignment: CDR1 SGHDT and CDR2 YYEEEE. V was trimmed by 5 bases and J by 7 bases, leaving 10 bases between them. The CDR3 length is 13 residues. The CDR3 nucleotides are TGTGCCAGCAGTGTTACAGGGAATTCACCCCTCCACTTT. Protein: CASSVTGNSPLHF.

The rearrangement uses TRBV28 and TRBJ1-5, with D maybe TRBD1 (5 bases). Looked up from germline, CDR1 is MDHEN and CDR2 is SYDVKM. This CDR3 is built from 16 residues. V was cut by 10 bases and J by 2 bases, with 21 bases left in between. In nucleotides, the CDR3 is TGTGCCACCCTCTCCAAGAGGGGCCTTGGCAATCAGCCCCAGCATTTT. Translation: CATLSKRGLGNQPQHF.

The chain joins TRBV19 to TRBJ1-3; D unclear. The CDR3 consists of 17 residues. V shed 1 base and J shed 0 bases, with 13 bases lying between them. Per germline, CDR1 LNHDA and CDR2 SQIVND (reference sequence). CDR3 DNA sequence: TGTGCCAGTAGTATAGTTCTCGTACGCAACTCTGGAAACACCATATATTTT. Translating it yields CASSIVLVRNSGNTIYF. Based on the CDR3 plus reference TRBV19 and TRBJ1-3, the full variable domain is DGGITQSPKYLFRKEGQNVTLSCEQNLNHDAMYWYRQDPGQGLRLIYYSQIVNDFQKGDIAEGYSVSREKKESFPLTVTSAQKNPTAFYLCASSIVLVRNSGNTIYFGEGSWLTVV.

V usage is TRBV9 and J usage is TRBJ1-2, with 7 bases fitting TRBD1. Germline V gives CDR1 SGDLS, CDR2 YYNGEE. The CDR3 runs 15 residues. V lost 3 bases, J lost 4 bases, and 9 bases stayed unmatched. CDR3 sequence: CASSGDRDRLYGYTF. DNA of the CDR3: TGTGCCAGCAGCGGGGACCGGGACAGACTCTATGGCTACACCTTC.

The V gene is TRBV15, the J gene TRBJ2-5; 8 positions agree with TRBD2. The CDR3 is 18 amino acids. Germline lookup yields CDR1 LNHNV and CDR2 YYDKDF (reference sequence). V trimming: 0 bases; J trimming: 2 bases; junction bases outside the gene matches: 11. CDR3 residues: CATSRDGASGSFQETQYF. Here the CDR3 DNA reads TGTGCCACCAGCAGAGATGGGGCTAGCGGGTCATTTCAAGAGACCCAGTACTTC.

This rearrangement joins TRBV9 to TRBJ2-3, with D possibly TRBD2 on 5 matching bases. The CDR3 length is 15 residues. The V gene lost 4 bases and the J gene lost 0 bases, with 12 bases spanning the gap. Germline CDR1 is SGDLS and CDR2 is YYNGEE. Here the CDR3 DNA reads TGTGCCAGCAGCAAAGGGCCGGGAAGCACAGATACGCAGTATTTT. Protein: CASSKGPGSTDTQYF.

A single count supports this clone. V is TRBV12-5 and J is TRBJ1-2; no clear D. The length of the CDR3 is 13 residues. The germline V gene has CDR1 LGHNT and CDR2 FRNRAP. Trimming removed 5 bases from V and 3 bases from J, with 10 bases in between. The CDR3 protein is CASGTGRDYGYTF. As DNA, the CDR3 is TGTGCTAGTGGTACCGGACGGGACTATGGCTACACCTTC. Looking up the rest from reference TRBV12-5 and TRBJ1-2 gives the full variable domain: DARVTQTPRHKVTEMGQEVTMRCQPILGHNTVFWYRQTMMQGLELLAYFRNRAPLDDSGMPKDRFSAEMPDATLATLKIQPSEPRDSAVYFCASGTGRDYGYTFGSGTRLTVV.

This clone is a singleton in its sample. This chain links TRBV19 with TRBJ2-7; TRBD1 matches 9 bases. After removal of 6 bases from V and 3 bases from J, the junction contained 9 bases not matched to a gene. This CDR3 contains 15 residues. Germline CDR1 is LNHDA and CDR2 is SQIVND (reference sequence). The CDR3 nucleotides read TGTGCCAGTAGATGGGGGCCGGGACAGGGCTACGAGCAGTACTTC. This sequence encodes CASRWGPGQGYEQYF.

The J gene is TRBJ1-6, the V gene TRBV30, with D unclear. Germline V gives CDR1 GTSNPN, CDR2 SVGIG (reference sequence). This CDR3 has 13 residues. The ends were cut back, 2 bases at V and 10 bases at J, with 12 bases in the middle. The CDR3 DNA is TGTGCCTGGAGTCCCGGATCGGTATCACCCCTCCACTTT. Amino acids: CAWSPGSVSPLHF.

The chain links TRBV5-4 to TRBJ1-5; TRBD1 might be the D (5 bases). Germline V gives CDR1 SGHNT, CDR2 YYREEE (reference sequence). Trimming removed 0 bases at V and 4 bases at J, with 14 bases between. This CDR3 contains 16 residues. The CDR3 protein is CASSLAITTANQPQHF. For the CDR3, the DNA is TGTGCCAGCAGCTTGGCCATAACGACAGCTAATCAGCCCCAGCATTTT. Combining the CDR3 with reference TRBV5-4 and TRBJ1-5 gives the whole variable domain ETGVTQSPTHLIKTRGQQVTLRCSSQSGHNTVSWYQQALGQGPQFIFQYYREEENGRGNFPPRFSGLQFPNYSSELNVNALELDDSALYLCASSLAITTANQPQHFGDGTRLSIL.

The rearrangement uses TRBV2 and TRBJ2-7; D is perhaps TRBD2 (6 bases). Trimming shortened V by 3 bases and J by 2 bases, and 8 bases separated the two germline ends. In germline, CDR1 is SNHLY, CDR2 FYNNEI. The CDR3 is 13 amino acids. Here the CDR3 DNA reads TGTGCCAGCAGTGAGGGGGGAACCTACGAGCAGTACTTC. It encodes CASSEGGTYEQYF.

CDR3: CASSFGQGVTEAFF. The CDR3, as DNA: TGTGCCAGCAGTTTTGGACAGGGTGTCACTGAAGCTTTCTTT. This chain uses TRBV7-2 with TRBJ1-1; 8 bases map to TRBD1. The V segment lost 6 bases and the J segment 4 bases; nucleotides outside the gene matches: 7. CDR3 length: 14 residues. CDR1 and CDR2 (germline): SGHTA, FQGNSA.

The chain is built from TRBV4-1 and TRBJ2-7; possible D gene TRBD1, 6 bases. Germline CDR1 reads MGHRA; CDR2 reads YSYEKL. With 4 bases removed from V and 2 bases from J, the gap between germline ends came to 12 bases. CDR3 length equals 14 residues. CDR3 sequence reads: CASSLMDRTYEQYF. Written as DNA, the CDR3 is TGCGCCAGCAGCCTTATGGACAGAACCTACGAGCAGTACTTC.

The chain uses TRBV29-1 and TRBJ2-1; tentative D call: TRBD1 (5 bases). This CDR3 spans 11 amino acids. The V gene lost 0 bases and the J gene lost 13 bases, with 10 bases spanning the gap. Germline CDR1 SQVTM, CDR2 ANQGSEA. The CDR3 is CSVEDAQGQFF. The CDR3 nucleotides are TGCAGCGTTGAAGATGCCCAGGGACAGTTCTTC.

V and J are TRBV29-1 and TRBJ1-2; 8 positions match TRBD1. V was clipped by 7 bases and J by 6 bases; unmatched bases: 16. CDR3 length: 15 amino acids. Germline-derived CDR1 and CDR2 are SQVTM and ANQGSEA. The CDR3 sequence: CSGVLPGGGKNGYTF. The CDR3 nucleotides are TGCAGCGGGGTATTGCCAGGGGGCGGTAAGAATGGCTACACCTTC.

V is TRBV7-3 and J is TRBJ1-2; D ambiguous. The CDR3 consists of 13 residues. Germline lookup yields CDR1 SGHTA and CDR2 FQGTGA. V lost 5 bases, J lost 5 bases, and 12 bases lay in between. The DNA of the CDR3 is TGTGCCAGCAGCCCGGGGATTGGGTATGGCTACACCTTC. It specifies CASSPGIGYGYTF.